The 20 T cell receptor beta chains below all came from one sample that was sequenced in a study of cytomegalovirus exposure and HLA in healthy donors. PCR primers comprised 60 Vbeta and 13 Jbeta primers. The repertoire was sequenced with immunoSEQ multiplex PCR; TCRdb's copy has only in-frame clones and lacks some. This table holds 91,000 or so clones, 70% to 85% found once. The sample was PBMCs. The receptors come from a man aged 25 to 40 in good health and CMV-seropositive.

The chain couples TRBV7-8 to TRBJ1-4; 10 bases fit TRBD1. J gave up 2 bases and V 5 bases, and 2 bases lay outside the gene matches. Germline CDR1 SGHVS, CDR2 FQNEAQ. The CDR3 sequence is 15 residues long. The CDR3 is CASSLTGGTNEKLFF. The CDR3 DNA reads as TGTGCCAGCAGCCTGACAGGGGGCACTAATGAAAAACTGTTTTTT.

The V and J genes are TRBV9 and TRBJ2-7; the match to TRBD1 covers 8 bases. In germline, CDR1 is SGDLS, CDR2 YYNGEE. The CDR3 spans 14 residues. V was pared by 3 bases and J by 6 bases, with 8 bases of the junction left unmatched. The CDR3, as DNA: TGTGCCAGCAGCGCCGGACAGGGAGGTTTCGAGCAGTACTTC. It codes for CASSAGQGGFEQYF.

This clone was picked up a small number of times. The chain is built from TRBV27 and TRBJ2-1, with a tentative D call TRBD2 (5 bases). CDR1 and CDR2 (germline): MNHEY, SMNVEV (reference sequence). Trimming took off 4 bases at V and 4 bases at J, with 11 bases between the two ends. The CDR3 consists of 14 residues. For the CDR3, the DNA is TGTGCCAGCAGTTCTGGTCGGGGTTACAATGAGCAGTTCTTC. Translated, it gives CASSSGRGYNEQFF.

V gene TRBV7-9 combines with J gene TRBJ1-2; 7 bases line up with TRBD1. Trimming cost V 1 base and J 2 bases; bases outside gene matches: 4. CDR1 SEHNR and CDR2 FQNEAQ come from the germline V gene (reference sequence). CDR3 size: 15 residues. This chain's CDR3 is CASSLVGTDNYGYTF. Written as DNA, the CDR3 is TGTGCCAGCAGCTTAGTCGGGACAGACAACTATGGCTACACCTTC.

CDR3 sequence: CASSLWGRDQPQHF. The CDR3 DNA sequence: TGTGCCAGCAGCTTATGGGGCAGGGATCAGCCCCAGCATTTT. The gene calls are TRBV5-8 and TRBJ1-5; D is perhaps TRBD1 (5 bases). Trimming pared 2 bases from V and 5 bases from J, leaving 11 bases between. Per the germline V gene, CDR1 is SGHTS and CDR2 is YDEGEE. This CDR3 has 14 amino acids. Using reference TRBV5-8 and TRBJ1-5 for the parts outside the CDR3, the full variable domain is EAGVTQSPTHLIKTRGQQATLRCSPISGHTSVYWYQQALGLGLQFLLWYDEGEERNRGNFPPRFSGRQFPNYSSELNVNALELEDSALYLCASSLWGRDQPQHFGDGTRLSIL.

The chain recombines TRBV4-2 with TRBJ2-3; 7 positions match TRBD2. Germline V gives CDR1 LGHNA, CDR2 YNFKEQ. The junction had 3 bases not matched to a gene; V was cut back by 4 bases and J by 2 bases. This CDR3 has 14 residues. The CDR3 region has the DNA TGTGCCAGCAGCCGGGGGGGTGTCACAGATACGCAGTATTTT. It codes for CASSRGGVTDTQYF.

This clone was seen only once. This chain joins TRBV7-2 and TRBJ2-5; 10 nucleotides agree with TRBD2. V gave up 5 bases and J gave up 4 bases; unmatched junction bases: 10. From germline, CDR1 is SGHTA and CDR2 FQGNSA. The CDR3 length is 16 residues. This CDR3 is CASSLGLALLGETQYF. The CDR3 DNA reads as TGTGCCAGCAGCCTGGGACTAGCGCTCTTGGGAGAGACCCAGTACTTC.

The V gene is TRBV6-4, the J gene TRBJ1-5; tentatively, D is TRBD1 (5 bases). The V end lost 6 bases, the J end lost 0 bases, and 12 bases lay between the germline ends. Germline V gives CDR1 MRHNA, CDR2 SNTAGT. The CDR3 totals 15 residues. The CDR3 DNA sequence: TGTGCCAGCAGGGCTACAGGAGATAGCAATCAGCCCCAGCATTTT. Its translation is CASRATGDSNQPQHF.

CDR3 nucleotide sequence: TGTGCCAGCAGAAAATCCGGGACATCCGGTGGCTACACCTTC. This encodes CASRKSGTSGGYTF. This chain links TRBV6-1 with TRBJ1-2; D is perhaps TRBD1 (6 bases). Germline CDR1 is MNHNS and CDR2 is SASEGT. The CDR3 runs to 14 residues. V was pared by 6 bases and J by 7 bases, with 18 bases between.

The genes are TRBV10-3 and TRBJ2-1; 9 bases line up with TRBD1. Trimming at V came to 5 bases and at J to 10 bases, leaving 12 bases not matched to a gene. The CDR3 loop spans 15 amino acids. Germline assignment: CDR1 ENHRY and CDR2 SYGVKD. The CDR3 region is CAISPRDREGSEQFF. In nucleotides, the CDR3 is TGTGCCATCAGTCCGCGGGACAGGGAAGGGTCCGAGCAGTTCTTC.

In this sample, this clone turned up a few times. The rearrangement links TRBV4-3 to TRBJ2-7; a possible D gene is TRBD1 (6 bases). Germline values: CDR1 LGHNA, CDR2 YSLEER. This CDR3 is 14 amino acids long. Trimming took 0 bases from V and 4 from J, leaving 10 bases between them. The CDR3 protein is CASSQEGGNYEQYF. Written as DNA, the CDR3 is TGCGCCAGCAGCCAAGAAGGGGGAAATTACGAGCAGTACTTC.

The CDR3 sequence: CASSPPVIGENTIYF. CDR3 nucleotides: TGTGCCAGCAGCCCCCCTGTCATCGGGGAAAACACCATATATTTT. The gene calls are TRBV7-9 and TRBJ1-3; the D is unclear. V lost 5 bases and J lost 6, with 17 bases in between. From germline, CDR1 is SEHNR and CDR2 FQNEAQ (reference sequence). The CDR3 consists of 15 residues.

This clone was counted once. The chain has TRBV7-8 and TRBJ2-3; no clear D gene. Trimming pared 1 base from V and 0 bases from J, leaving 8 bases between. CDR1 and CDR2 from the germline V gene are SGHVS and FQNEAQ. The CDR3 has 15 amino acids. The DNA for the CDR3 is TGTGCCAGCAGCTTAGTCCTGACTAGCACAGATACGCAGTATTTT. It translates to CASSLVLTSTDTQYF.

The chain combines TRBV28 with TRBJ1-2; D is perhaps TRBD1 (6 bases). This CDR3 comprises 15 residues. Trimming removed 8 bases from V and 2 bases from J, with 18 bases in between. Germline loops: CDR1 MDHEN, CDR2 SYDVKM. In nucleotides, the CDR3 is TGTGCCAGCGGGGAGTCCTGGGGGCCCAACTATGGCTACACCTTC. This codes for CASGESWGPNYGYTF.

This chain joins TRBV9 and TRBJ1-2; D may be TRBD1 (5 bases). The length of the CDR3 is 13 residues. From germline, CDR1 is SGDLS and CDR2 YYNGEE. V shed 4 bases and J shed 13 bases, with 20 bases lying between them. The CDR3: CASSPSGGEGGTF. For the CDR3, the DNA is TGTGCCAGCAGCCCCTCTGGGGGGGAAGGAGGCACCTTC. The variable domain in full, with the rest retrieved from reference TRBV9 and TRBJ1-2, is DSGVTQTPKHLITATGQRVTLRCSPRSGDLSVYWYQQSLDQGLQFLIQYYNGEERAKGNILERFSAQQFPDLHSELNLSSLELGDSALYFCASSPSGGEGGTFGSGTRLTVV.

This chain joins TRBV14 and TRBJ1-1, with 9 bases identical to TRBD1. V shed 4 bases and J 0 bases; nucleotides not matched to a gene: 9. The CDR3 runs to 17 residues. CDR1 and CDR2 (germline): SGHDN, FVKESK. The CDR3 is CASSPSGTGTVNTEAFF. CDR3 in DNA: TGTGCCAGCAGCCCCTCAGGGACAGGGACCGTGAACACTGAAGCTTTCTTT.

This clone was picked up one time. The chain links TRBV18 to TRBJ2-3; TRBD2 aligns across 7 bases. This CDR3 contains 16 residues. The germline gives CDR1 KGHSH, CDR2 LQKENI. V gave up 3 bases and J gave up 2 bases; unmatched junction bases: 8. The CDR3 region is CASSPLSGGLTDTQYF. DNA for the CDR3: TGTGCCAGCTCACCCCTCTCGGGGGGACTCACAGATACGCAGTATTTT. Together with reference TRBV18 and TRBJ2-3, the CDR3 gives the full variable domain: NAGVMQNPRHLVRRRGQEARLRCSPMKGHSHVYWYRQLPEEGLKFMVYLQKENIIDESGMPKERFSAEFPKEGPSILRIQQVVRGDSAAYFCASSPLSGGLTDTQYFGPGTRLTVL.

This chain links TRBV7-9 with TRBJ1-5, with 7 bases that match TRBD1. This CDR3 comprises 15 residues. Germline CDR1 SEHNR, CDR2 FQNEAQ (reference sequence). The junction had 5 bases not matched to a gene; V was cut back by 5 bases and J by 1 base. The CDR3 sequence: CASSPDRDSNQPQHF. CDR3 in DNA: TGTGCCAGCAGCCCCGACAGGGACAGCAATCAGCCCCAGCATTTT.

The chain links TRBV5-4 to TRBJ1-1, with a possible D match to TRBD1 (5 bases). CDR3 size: 13 residues. Trimming stripped 4 bases from V and 1 base from J, with 8 bases between. Germline CDR1 and CDR2: SGHNT and YYREEE (reference sequence). The CDR3 loop is CASSRGQNTEAFF. The CDR3 DNA is TGTGCCAGCAGCCGAGGACAGAACACTGAAGCTTTCTTT.

The table lists this clone with a count of one. This rearrangement joins TRBV5-1 to TRBJ2-3, with TRBD2 as a possible D gene (5 bases). The CDR3 spans 14 residues. CDR1 and CDR2 from the germline V gene are SGHRS and YFSETQ. Trimming removed 7 bases from V and 2 bases from J, with 14 bases in between. The CDR3 DNA reads TGCGCCAGCCGAGAAGGACTTTTCACAGATACGCAGTATTTT. It is translated as CASREGLFTDTQYF.